This T cell receptor beta chain was sequenced for a study of type 1 regulatory T cells (dated by TCRdb to 2020 to 2022). Describing the broader study: The study characterized an in vitro protocol that generated a Tr1-enriched, alloantigen-specific CD4 T cell product named T-allo10. T-allo10 was being evaluated clinically in patients with hematological malignancies who were receiving allogeneic hematopoietic stem cell transplantation.

The instrument was an Illumina MiSeq. TCRdb reprocessing: public reads trimmed at Q25 with fastp, clones called with MiXCR, in-frame beta chains kept. Each entry merges the rows of one CDR3 protein and shows their most common DNA and genes. In this sample the table shows 60,000 to 70,000 distinct CDR3 sequences, 49% of which occur a single time. Approximately 2.3% of the sample is taken by the ten largest. The paper as a whole reports these results and caveats: Compared with non-Tr1 cells, Tr1 cells had a TCR repertoire that was more restricted, a finding the study read as clonal expansion induced by alloantigen.

V ends up 4 bases short and J 8 bases short, with an unmatched junction base count of 6. From a lookup of the germline V gene, CDR1 and CDR2 are SGHRS and YFSETQ. Including the terminal cysteine and phenylalanine, the CDR3 comprises 14 residues. The CDR3 DNA has 42 bases and is translated from base 1. This clonotype was detected a few times. Its recognized antigen is unknown. Per-nucleotide qualities are absent, and no much larger clonotype sits a single base away. The receptor chain draws on TRBV5-1 and TRBJ1-4, with 9 middle bases fitting TRBD1. The TCR sequence derives from a human donor in good health. Sequenced: cultured non-Tr1 T cells, either the whole culture or a sorted T cell fraction (not recorded which). This specimen's cell subset or site label, interpreted: non-Tr1 population from the T-allo10 product. The DNA sequence is given as TGCGCCAGCAGCCCGGGACAGGGTCGGGAAAAACTGTTTTTT. Its coded protein is CASSPGQGREKLFF.